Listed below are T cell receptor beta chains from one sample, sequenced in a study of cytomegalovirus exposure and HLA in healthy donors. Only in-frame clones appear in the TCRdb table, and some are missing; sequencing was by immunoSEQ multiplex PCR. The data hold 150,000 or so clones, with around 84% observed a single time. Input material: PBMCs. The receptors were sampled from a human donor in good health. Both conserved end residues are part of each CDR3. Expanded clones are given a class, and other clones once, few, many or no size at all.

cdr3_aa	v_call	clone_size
CASSVPGQGASEAFF	TRBV25-1	NA
CAWSQTVANYGYTF	TRBV30	NA
CASSALAGGPEQFF	TRBV9	NA
CASSSTTSGSTYNEQFF	TRBV11-3	NA
CASSLSGEGSETQYF	TRBV28	NA
CSARSYTEAFF	TRBV20-1	few
CASSLGGPADTQYF	TRBV7-6	once
CASSLVGVVFTEAFF	TRBV5-1	once
CASSVQGKGSPLHF	TRBV14	NA
CATSRDLFRQGNYNEQFF	TRBV15	NA
CAWSQQTNQPQHF	TRBV30	NA
CASSPQGTNYGYTF	TRBV27	NA
CASRGGGRTEAFF	TRBV19	NA
CASSLTGTYNSPLHF	TRBV5-4	once
CASSLEGTRIDEQFF	TRBV7-3	NA
CASSGGSSYNEQFF	TRBV7-2	NA
CSVQQIDTQYF	TRBV29-1	NA
CASSTRGTTSGANVLTF	TRBV9	NA
CASSYPTGSGSYGYTF	TRBV6-5	NA
CAISESWLRGAFF	TRBV10-3	NA
CSVEERQVLRYTF	TRBV29-1	NA
CASSPSGNGREQYF	TRBV18	NA
CASCLKQYF	TRBV19	few
CAISEKFGREQYF	TRBV10-3	NA
CSVADSTETQYF	TRBV29-1	NA
CASSLGITGTDQPQHF	TRBV5-1	once
CASSRGQGAYGYTF	TRBV6-5	NA
CASRIRGLDRTEAFF	TRBV5-1	NA
CASSFGTGIVYEQYF	TRBV27	NA
CASSFGTGVITEAFF	TRBV5-1	NA
CASSNRGLGYTF	TRBV7-2	few
CASSRSREGYGYTF	TRBV7-2	NA
CASSNSKGAAHEQYF	TRBV7-9	NA
CASSLGGQAYEQYF	TRBV28	NA
CASSSGGGVQETQYF	TRBV6-5	NA
CASSPYRDRAYTF	TRBV6-5	NA
CASSSAPGTAYTYEQYF	TRBV11-1	NA
CASSFEGVSSYEQYF	TRBV11-2	NA
CASSLVAVNEQFF	TRBV27	NA
CASTYSGANVLTF	TRBV25-1	NA
CASSYLDSQHF	TRBV6-6	NA
CASRAGDLITEAFF	TRBV2	few
CASGLSLDRGHHEAFF	TRBV12-5	NA
CASSDQGTSGYNEQFF	TRBV6-4	NA
CASSWDIFQGQYF	TRBV6-1	NA
CASNPWGQGNTGELFF	TRBV7-9	NA
CASSVGLVFADTQYF	TRBV7-9	once
CATAMGPEEQFF	TRBV10-3	NA
CASSFYRSGGNEQFF	TRBV11-1	NA
CASRPGVSSSYEQYF	TRBV19	NA
CASSQEGLAQDTQYF	TRBV4-3	NA
CASSFTGTDSYEQYF	TRBV28	once
CSVEERDYEQYF	TRBV29-1	few
CASSPTGSVNEQYF	TRBV28	NA
CASSLRSFGLADSYEQYF	TRBV13	NA
CASSLSWSTYEQYF	TRBV27	NA
CASSDLGLAGHSTDTQYF	TRBV6-1	NA
CAWSQGRGTEAFF	TRBV30	NA